This paragraph reports one TCR beta chain. Its specificity is unknown. Each cell subset's genomic DNA was divided evenly among several immunoSEQ plates. Authors' analysis steps: ImmunoSEQ junction-only sequences lacked quality scores, so their filtering differed. TCRdb's table, derived via immunoSEQ multiplex PCR, lists solely in-frame clones and lacks some. V and J calls and clone size are as listed in that table; D and trimming were resolved from the DNA. The data show 2 million to 2.5 million clones, around 92% seen once. This record belongs to a study of shared clonotypes between healthy human individuals. For the study at large: Each donor's CD8 memory used one plate, CD8 naive two, each CD4 subset three.

Study outcomes and limitations: Shared clonotypes across all four donors exceeded non-shared ones in generation probability.

The germline V gene has CDR1 MDHEN and CDR2 SYDVKM. This CDR3 spans 13 amino acids. V was pared by 7 bases and J by 4 bases, with 11 bases between. The sample taken for sequencing was naive CD4+ T cells from PBMCs. Stated subset: CD45RA+ positively selected. The chain carries TRBV28 and TRBJ1-5; D gene uncertain. The receptor was derived from a young man in good health. Some clones in this sample may be carry-over from other donors' samples. DNA of the CDR3: TGTGCCAGCATCCTGAAGGGAAATCAGCCCCAGCATTTT. It yields the protein CASILKGNQPQHF.